This T cell receptor (beta chain) was retrieved from a study of cytotoxic CD8 clonotypes in ibrutinib-treated CLL (TCRdb year 2021). In the study overall: In this cohort, about 16 patients were treatment-naive and about a dozen were relapsed/refractory, while 17 to 18 had unmutated IGHV. All remission and progressive disease samples were collected while patients were still receiving ibrutinib. Partial responses were observed in roughly 25 patients and complete responses in 2; after a median follow-up of around 64 months, remission was maintained in 15 or so patients and progression was observed in around twelve. Cryopreserved peripheral blood mononuclear cells were obtained prior to treatment, at the time of response, and at either disease progression or sustained remission. Longitudinal samples were obtainable from about 30% of the roughly 90 participants in the trial. On average, each sample had a few hundred thousand productive templates and roughly 95,000 productive rearrangements. The response samples were drawn at a median of roughly twelve months into treatment, with a range of roughly 6 to 36 months.

The time point label corresponds to: about twelve months on ibrutinib. For TCR beta library preparation, approximately 2 micrograms of genomic DNA were isolated from cryopreserved PBMCs. Longitudinal blood samples from CLL patients on ibrutinib monotherapy were analyzed using high-throughput TCR beta sequencing. Patients were enrolled in a phase 2 open-label single-center ibrutinib monotherapy trial. This clone has a single count. No cognate antigen has been identified for it. One base away there is no much larger clone; base qualities are not given. This sample includes further DNA sequences coding for the same CDR3. Here is what the overall study found, with its caveats: Public clonotypes were rare and either contracted or stayed stable during treatment, and the rise in clonality at ibrutinib response reflected the expansion of private clonotypes. Sampling times were not matched between patients in sustained remission and patients whose disease was progressing, and lymph node repertoires were not examined. Baseline clonality exceeded that of age-matched healthy donors and correlated strongly with circulating CD8+ T-cell counts. Clonality increased at ibrutinib response, stayed stable in sustained remission, and fell back toward baseline at progression.

CDR1 and CDR2 are drawn from the germline V gene: MDHEN, SYDVKM. Including the terminal cysteine and phenylalanine, the CDR3 comprises 11 residues. Only the CDR3 DNA stays, 33 bases, in frame from base 1. V loses 3 bases, J loses 8 bases, and the germline ends lie 5 bases apart. Each clonotype received, on average, roughly 9.6x coverage in deep resolution sequencing performed on a MiSeq, where the target depth lay between 1 in 1 million and 1 in 200,000 T cells. The immunoSEQ hsTCRB Kit was used to generate TCR beta libraries. Processing in the source paper ran as follows. The data were analyzed with ImmunoSEQ Analyzer and ImmunoSEQ Data Assistant, and V, D and J gene assignments followed IMGT definitions. Clonality, with values ranging from 0 to 1, was calculated as one minus the normalized Shannon entropy of productive rearrangement frequencies. Only overrepresented clonotypes making up at least 0.05% of the repertoire of each patient were included in the public clonotype analysis. About twelve repertoires from age-matched healthy donors, obtained from immuneACCESS, served as clonality controls. TCRdb's version of the immuneACCESS table is confined to in-frame rearrangements and falls short of the full clone set. An unresolved V gene accounts for under half of the shortfall where checked; the remainder is of unknown origin. V and J calls and clone size are as listed in that table; D and trimming were resolved from the DNA. A total of some 140,000 clones appear in this sample, approximately 89% of them only once. The top ten clones comprise 10% to 11% of the sample.

The receptor was derived from a human donor with chronic lymphocytic leukemia. The chain employs TRBV28 and TRBJ1-5; the D segment cannot be called with confidence. Material: PBMCs, obtained after 12 months of ibrutinib treatment. The CDR3 protein sequence reads: CASSFTEPQHF. The nucleotides read TGTGCCAGCAGTTTTACGGAGCCCCAGCATTTT.